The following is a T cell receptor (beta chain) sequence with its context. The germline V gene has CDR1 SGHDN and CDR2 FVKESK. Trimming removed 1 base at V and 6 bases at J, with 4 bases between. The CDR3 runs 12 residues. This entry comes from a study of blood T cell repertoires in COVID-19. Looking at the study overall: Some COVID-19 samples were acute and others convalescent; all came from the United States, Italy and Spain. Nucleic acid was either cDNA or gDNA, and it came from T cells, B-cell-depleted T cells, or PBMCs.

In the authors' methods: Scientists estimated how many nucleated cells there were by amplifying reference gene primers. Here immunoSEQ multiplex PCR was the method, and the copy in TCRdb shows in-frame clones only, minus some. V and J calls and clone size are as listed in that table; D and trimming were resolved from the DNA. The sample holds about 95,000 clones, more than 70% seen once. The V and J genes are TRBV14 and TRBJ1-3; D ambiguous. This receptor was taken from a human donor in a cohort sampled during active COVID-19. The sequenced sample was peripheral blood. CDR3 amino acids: CASSQVSNTIYF. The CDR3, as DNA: TGTGCCAGCAGCCAAGTATCAAACACCATATATTTT. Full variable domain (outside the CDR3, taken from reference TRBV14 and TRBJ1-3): EAGVTQFPSHSVIEKGQTVTLRCDPISGHDNLYWYRRVMGKEIKFLLHFVKESKQDESGMPNNRFLAERTGGTYSTLKVQPAELEDSGVYFCASSQVSNTIYFGEGSWLTVV.